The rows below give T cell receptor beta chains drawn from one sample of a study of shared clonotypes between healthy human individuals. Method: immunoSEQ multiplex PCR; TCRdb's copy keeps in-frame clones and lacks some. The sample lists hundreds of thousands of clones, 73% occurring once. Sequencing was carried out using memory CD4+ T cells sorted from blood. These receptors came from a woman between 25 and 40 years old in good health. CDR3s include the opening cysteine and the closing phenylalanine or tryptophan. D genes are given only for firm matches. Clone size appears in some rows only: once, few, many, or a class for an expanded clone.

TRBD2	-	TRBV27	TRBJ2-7	CASSLYLAGAHEQYF	TGTGCCAGCAGTTTATACCTAGCGGGAGCTCACGAGCAGTACTTC
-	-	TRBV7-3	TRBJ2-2	CASSDIGSLTGELFF	TGTGCCAGCAGCGATATCGGTAGCCTCACCGGGGAGCTGTTTTTT
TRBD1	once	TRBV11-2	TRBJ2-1	CASSLAGTGGYNEQFF	TGTGCCAGCAGCTTAGCGGGGACAGGGGGATACAATGAGCAGTTCTTC
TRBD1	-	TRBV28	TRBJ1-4	CASSVPGTGGEKLFF	TGTGCCAGCAGTGTTCCCGGGACAGGGGGAGAAAAACTGTTTTTT
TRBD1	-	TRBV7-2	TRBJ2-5	CASSLGIGSRGRQTQYF	TGTGCCAGCAGCTTAGGCATTGGGAGCAGGGGGCGACAGACCCAGTACTTC
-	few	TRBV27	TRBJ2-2	CASSPQSGAGELFF	TGTGCCAGCAGTCCCCAAAGTGGGGCCGGGGAGCTGTTTTTT
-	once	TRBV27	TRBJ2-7	CASSFSPTRYEQYF	TGTGCCAGCAGTTTCTCCCCGACGCGCTACGAGCAGTACTTC
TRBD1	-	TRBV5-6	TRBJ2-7	CASSPRGGPSSYEQYF	TGTGCCAGCAGCCCTAGAGGGGGCCCTAGCTCCTACGAGCAGTACTTC
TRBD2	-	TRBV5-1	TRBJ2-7	CASSLVASGAFYEQYF	TGCGCCAGCAGCTTGGTCGCTAGCGGGGCTTTCTACGAGCAGTACTTC
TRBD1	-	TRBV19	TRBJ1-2	CASSRQGALYYGYTF	TGTGCCAGTAGTCGACAGGGGGCGTTGTACTATGGCTACACCTTC
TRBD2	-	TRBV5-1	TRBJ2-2	CASSSKHSGDRGLGVTGELFF	TGCGCCAGCAGCTCTAAGCACAGCGGGGATCGTGGTTTGGGGGTCACCGGGGAGCTGTTTTTT
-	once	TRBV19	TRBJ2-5	CASSIALGNQETQYF	TGTGCCAGTAGTATAGCACTCGGAAACCAAGAGACCCAGTACTTC
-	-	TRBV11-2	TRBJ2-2	CASSFGYTRLNTGELFF	TGTGCCAGCAGCTTCGGTTACACGAGACTGAACACCGGGGAGCTGTTTTTT
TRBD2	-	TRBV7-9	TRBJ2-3	CASSTGVAGNSDTQYF	TGTGCCAGCAGCACGGGAGTAGCGGGTAATTCAGATACGCAGTATTTT
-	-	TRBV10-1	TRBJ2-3	CASSEQGTDTQYF	TGCGCCAGCAGTGAGCAGGGGACAGATACGCAGTATTTT
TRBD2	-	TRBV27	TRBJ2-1	CASSGTSGSNEQFF	TGTGCCAGCAGTGGGACTAGCGGGTCCAATGAGCAGTTCTTC
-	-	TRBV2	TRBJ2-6	CASSDSGANVLTF	TGTGCCAGCAGCGACTCTGGGGCCAACGTCCTGACTTTC
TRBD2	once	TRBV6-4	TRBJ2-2	CASSATSGRGNTGELFF	TGTGCCAGCAGCGCAACTAGCGGGAGGGGAAACACCGGGGAGCTGTTTTTT
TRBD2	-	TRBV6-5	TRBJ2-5	CASRGTSRETQYF	TGTGCCAGCAGGGGGACTAGCAGGGAGACCCAGTACTTC
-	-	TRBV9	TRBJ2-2	CASSVEVVGNTGELFF	TGTGCCAGCAGCGTAGAGGTGGTTGGGAACACCGGGGAGCTGTTTTTT
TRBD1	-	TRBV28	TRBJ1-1	CACNRGTNTEAFF	TGTGCCTGTAACAGGGGGACCAACACTGAAGCTTTCTTT
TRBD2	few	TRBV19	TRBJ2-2	CASSIVGLAGEGTGELFF	TGTGCCAGTAGTATAGTTGGACTAGCGGGAGAGGGCACCGGGGAGCTGTTTTTT
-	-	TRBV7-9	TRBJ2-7	CASSLTDRSIEQYF	TGTGCCAGCAGCCTCACTGACAGGTCGATTGAGCAGTACTTC
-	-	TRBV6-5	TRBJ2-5	CASSEDSKETQYF	TGTGCCAGCAGTGAGGACAGCAAAGAGACCCAGTACTTC
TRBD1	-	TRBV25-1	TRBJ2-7	CASSAGTENHEQYF	TGTGCCAGCAGCGCCGGGACAGAGAACCACGAGCAGTACTTC
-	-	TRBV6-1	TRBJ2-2	CASSKRAANTGELFF	TGTGCCAGCAGTAAGAGGGCAGCTAACACCGGGGAGCTGTTTTTT
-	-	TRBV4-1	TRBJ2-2	CASEEPNTGELFF	TGCGCCAGCGAAGAACCGAACACCGGGGAGCTGTTTTTT
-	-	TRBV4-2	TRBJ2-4	CASSQGVGGKNIQYF	TGTGCCAGCAGCCAAGGGGTAGGGGGGAAAAACATTCAGTACTTC
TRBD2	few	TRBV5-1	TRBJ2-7	CASSLQGTSGTEQYF	TGCGCCAGCAGCTTACAAGGGACTAGCGGGACCGAGCAGTACTTC
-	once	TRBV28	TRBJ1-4	CASVNSADKLFF	TGTGCCAGCGTTAACAGCGCAGACAAACTGTTTTTT
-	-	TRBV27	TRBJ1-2	CASSRGPRGGYTF	TGTGCCAGCAGTCGTGGACCCAGGGGAGGCTACACCTTC
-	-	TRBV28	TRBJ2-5	CASSPWDQETQYF	TGTGCCAGCAGCCCGTGGGACCAAGAGACCCAGTACTTC
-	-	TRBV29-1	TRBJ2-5	CSVEDPTVGVQETQYF	TGCAGCGTTGAAGACCCCACCGTCGGCGTTCAAGAGACCCAGTACTTC